This is a list of T cell receptor beta chains from one sample in a study of glioma-infiltrating T cells after dendritic cell vaccination. The repertoire was sequenced with immunoSEQ multiplex PCR; TCRdb's copy has only in-frame clones and lacks some. The table includes tens of thousands of clones, roughly four fifths detected once. Sequencing was performed on blood, taken after dendritic cell vaccination. These receptors were collected from a human donor with glioblastoma. Each CDR3 is given with its conserved first and last residue. The D gene is left open where the match is weak. Only some rows state a clone size, as once, few, many or a class for expanded clones.

clone_size j_call v_call d_call cdr3_aa cdr3_nt
once TRBJ2-1 TRBV27 - CASSHRDEQFF TGTGCCAGCAGTCATCGAGATGAGCAGTTCTTC
- TRBJ2-3 TRBV5-1 TRBD1 CASSWDRGFTDTQYF TGCGCCAGCAGCTGGGACAGGGGATTTACAGATACGCAGTATTTT
- TRBJ1-5 TRBV15 TRBD1 CATSRDEGGAQPQHF TGTGCCACCAGCAGAGATGAAGGGGGCGCGCAGCCCCAGCATTTT
- TRBJ1-3 TRBV19 TRBD1 CASRGQGLNTIYF TGTGCCAGTAGGGGACAGGGGTTAAACACCATATATTTT
- TRBJ1-5 TRBV28 TRBD1 CASNTGTGRNQPQHF TGTGCCAGCAATACGGGGACAGGGAGGAATCAGCCCCAGCATTTT
- TRBJ2-3 TRBV6-1 - CASSQGDTQYF TGTGCCAGCAGTCAGGGGGATACGCAGTATTTT
- TRBJ1-4 TRBV13 - CASSSDGNNEKLFF TGTGCCAGCAGCTCGGACGGGAATAATGAAAAACTGTTTTTT
- TRBJ1-1 TRBV7-3 - CASSTTFIAEAFF TGTGCCAGCAGCACGACATTTATAGCTGAAGCTTTCTTT
- TRBJ1-2 TRBV6-1 TRBD1 CASSEAPGTGYGYTF TGTGCCAGCAGTGAAGCGCCCGGGACAGGCTATGGCTACACCTTC
once TRBJ2-7 TRBV14 TRBD1 CASSQDGYGTGDEQYF TGTGCCAGCAGCCAAGATGGTTATGGGACAGGGGACGAGCAGTACTTC
- TRBJ1-5 TRBV19 TRBD1 CASSTQGVESNQPQHF TGTGCCAGTAGTACCCAGGGGGTGGAAAGCAATCAGCCCCAGCATTTT
few TRBJ2-1 TRBV14 TRBD2 CASSQVRTSGGDNEQFF TGTGCCAGCAGCCAAGTTCGAACTAGCGGGGGGGATAATGAGCAGTTCTTC
- TRBJ1-5 TRBV10-3 - CAISEGGLNQPQHF TGTGCCATCAGTGAGGGGGGCCTCAATCAGCCCCAGCATTTT
- TRBJ2-6 TRBV6-5 - CASSATGSGANVLTF TGTGCCAGCAGTGCGACAGGCTCTGGGGCCAACGTCCTGACTTTC
- TRBJ2-1 TRBV5-1 - CASSSSGLAYNEQFF TGCGCCAGCAGCTCTTCAGGTCTAGCTTACAATGAGCAGTTCTTC
few TRBJ1-3 TRBV4-1 - CASSQDHKGIRSGNTIYF TGCGCCAGCAGCCAAGATCACAAGGGGATCCGCTCTGGAAACACCATATATTTT
- TRBJ2-3 TRBV5-6 - CASSLQGWVRTDTQYF TGTGCCAGCAGCTTACAGGGATGGGTTAGGACAGATACGCAGTATTTT
once TRBJ1-1 TRBV6-5 - CASSYDKWNTEAFF TGTGCCAGCAGTTACGACAAGTGGAACACTGAAGCTTTCTTT
- TRBJ1-4 TRBV6-6 TRBD1 CASSLGTGIGKLFF TGTGCCAGCAGTTTGGGGACAGGGATTGGAAAACTGTTTTTT
- TRBJ2-1 TRBV5-6 - CASSLGRLGVYNEQFF TGTGCCAGCAGCTTGGGGCGACTGGGAGTCTACAATGAGCAGTTCTTC
- TRBJ2-3 TRBV27 - CASSLPDTPRTQYF TGTGCCAGCAGTTTACCCGATACCCCCAGGACGCAGTATTTT
few TRBJ2-1 TRBV18 - CASSPRLNYNEQFF TGTGCCAGCTCACCACGGCTGAACTACAATGAGCAGTTCTTC
- TRBJ2-1 TRBV6-4 TRBD1 CASSTDRGRGHEQFF TGTGCCAGCAGTACCGACAGGGGGCGCGGGCATGAGCAGTTCTTC
- TRBJ2-5 TRBV2 - CATYEGDQETQYF TGTGCCACCTATGAGGGAGACCAAGAGACCCAGTACTTC
- TRBJ2-2 TRBV7-6 - CASSPQAGRNTGELFF TGTGCCAGCAGCCCCCAGGCGGGGCGCAACACCGGGGAGCTGTTTTTT
- TRBJ2-3 TRBV5-1 - CASSLGYTTDTQYF TGCGCCAGCAGCTTGGGCTATACCACAGATACGCAGTATTTT
once TRBJ2-5 TRBV7-2 TRBD2 CASSPGLAGGETQYF TGTGCCAGCAGCCCCGGACTAGCGGGAGGAGAGACCCAGTACTTC
- TRBJ2-3 TRBV6-6 TRBD1 CASSYGTAYTDTQYF TGTGCCAGCAGTTACGGGACAGCTTACACAGATACGCAGTATTTT
- TRBJ2-1 TRBV7-7 TRBD1 CASSKRTGSGEQFF TGTGCCAGCAGCAAAAGGACAGGGAGCGGGGAGCAGTTCTTC
- TRBJ2-5 TRBV30 - CAWSETSMGKTQYF TGTGCCTGGAGCGAAACTAGCATGGGGAAGACCCAGTACTTC
- TRBJ1-1 TRBV2 - CASSEQANTEAFF TGTGCCAGCAGTGAACAGGCGAACACTGAAGCTTTCTTT
- TRBJ1-2 TRBV7-2 - CASSRDMGGYTF TGTGCCAGCAGCCGCGATATGGGCGGCTACACCTTC
few TRBJ1-4 TRBV5-1 - CASRDSVSTNEKLFF TGCGCCAGCAGGGACAGCGTCTCAACTAATGAAAAACTGTTTTTT
- TRBJ2-3 TRBV11-3 - CASSPGTDTQYF TGTGCCAGCAGCCCAGGGACAGATACGCAGTATTTT
- TRBJ2-7 TRBV27 TRBD1 CASATRQGADEQYF TGTGCCAGCGCCACTAGACAGGGGGCGGACGAGCAGTACTTC
- TRBJ2-3 TRBV18 - CASSPQETAYTDTQYF TGTGCCAGCTCACCACAGGAAACAGCTTACACAGATACGCAGTATTTT
few TRBJ1-3 TRBV4-1 TRBD1 CASSPIPRQGFRNTIYF TGCGCCAGCAGCCCTATTCCCAGACAGGGCTTCCGAAACACCATATATTTT
- TRBJ2-1 TRBV7-9 - CASSLKTEANEQFF TGTGCCAGCAGCCTGAAGACTGAGGCGAATGAGCAGTTCTTC
- TRBJ2-1 TRBV27 - CASSLYLDSSYNEQFF TGTGCCAGCAGTTTATACCTGGACAGTTCCTACAATGAGCAGTTCTTC
many TRBJ1-1 TRBV18 TRBD1 CASSPPRGRSTEAFF TGTGCCAGCTCACCACCCAGGGGGCGCAGCACTGAAGCTTTCTTT
- TRBJ1-2 TRBV27 TRBD1 CASSPGQGTAGYTF TGTGCCAGCAGTCCCGGACAGGGGACGGCTGGCTACACCTTC
- TRBJ2-4 TRBV7-9 - CASSSIRQDLLF TGTGCCAGCAGTTCCATCCGACAGGATCTCTTGTTC